One and the same sample provided the 18 T cell receptor gamma chains below, sequenced in a study of γδ T cells in repeated Plasmodium falciparum infection (dated by TCRdb to about 2021). The library was produced with multiplex PCR. These reads were obtained on an Illumina MiSeq. TCRdb reprocessed the public reads with the caller CATT; rows with the same DNA were merged afterwards. The sample table contains some 120 gamma-chain clones; only one count was recorded for 70% to 85% of them. Clones ranked in the top ten supply approximately 30% of the sample. Vgamma9/Vdelta2+ and Vdelta2-negative gammadelta T cell populations were flow-sorted from peripheral blood mononuclear cells for bulk TCR repertoire analysis. The material sequenced was gamma-delta T cells from blood. These receptors were collected from a pool of human donors (malaria-infected and uninfected, not separated).

A V gene of TRGV9 was called, but no J gene was assigned. From germline, CDR1 is GITISATS and CDR2 ISYDGTV (reference sequence). There are 16 residues in the CDR3. Here the CDR3 reads CACDTEEEEGTDKLTF. The CDR3 region has the DNA TGTGCCTGTGACACCGAGGAAGAAGAGGGCACCGACAAACTCACCTTT.

The V gene is TRGV9, but the J gene lacks a call. The CDR3 contains 18 residues. Germline assignment: CDR1 GITISATS and CDR2 ISYDGTV (reference sequence). The DNA for the CDR3 is TGTGCCTCGCAGCTCCGGCCTTCCGCAAGGATTTTGACAGCACAACTCTTCTTT. Its translation is CASQLRPSARILTAQLFF.

A remark on this clone: Because the CDR3's place on the DNA is in doubt, the DNA is left out and the CDR3 is given as listed by TCRdb. A V gene of TRGV9 was called, but no J gene was assigned. Including both end residues, the CDR3 is 29 amino acids long. The germline gives CDR1 GITISATS, CDR2 ISYDGTV (reference sequence). The CDR3: CACDDVQSDDTNSSWDTRQMFFGTGIKLF.

Note on this clone: The DNA is omitted, as the CDR3 cannot be located on it reliably, and the CDR3 follows TCRdb's listing. Called V gene: TRGV9; the J gene was not called. With termini counted, the CDR3 has 28 amino acids. Germline CDR1 reads GITISATS; CDR2 reads ISYDGTV (reference sequence). Here the CDR3 reads CACVAFRSTGGRSWDTRQMFFGTGIKLF.

This clone was seen only once. The DNA is omitted, as the CDR3 cannot be located on it reliably, and the CDR3 follows TCRdb's listing. No J gene call was made, and the V gene is TRGV9. With termini counted, the CDR3 has 25 amino acids. CDR1 is GITISATS, CDR2 ISYDGTV, per germline (reference sequence). This CDR3 is CACDTVGLSSWDTRQMFFGTGIKLF.

Comment on this clone: No DNA is shown, since the ends of the CDR3 on it are uncertain; the CDR3 is the one TCRdb lists. Other nucleotide sequences in the sample specify the same CDR3. TRGV9 is the V gene, and the J gene was not called. Germline-derived CDR1 and CDR2 are GITISATS and ISYDGTV (reference sequence). The CDR3 numbers 27 amino acids, ends counted. Here the CDR3 reads CACDLLSDVPRSWDTRQMFFGTGIKLF.

The V gene is TRGV9; the J gene was not called. This CDR3 comprises 18 residues. Germline V gene sequence: CDR1 GITISATS, CDR2 ISYDGTV (reference sequence). Written as DNA, the CDR3 is TGTGCCTGTGACAAGGTACTGGGGGGTCTCACTTTGACAGCACAACTCTTCTTT. This translates into CACDKVLGGLTLTAQLFF.

Only a few counts were recorded for this clone. The DNA is left out, because the CDR3 cannot be placed on it with certainty; the CDR3 is given as TCRdb lists it. The J gene is uncalled and the V gene is TRGV9. The CDR3 length equals 26 residues, ends included. Per the germline V gene, CDR1 is GITISATS and CDR2 is ISYDGTV (reference sequence). The CDR3 region is CACDTPGGVSSWDTRQMFFGTGIKLF.

As to this clone: It is unclear where the CDR3 begins or ends on the DNA, so no DNA is shown, and the CDR3 is as TCRdb lists it. The CDR3 is CACDLLGDRNFSSWDTRQMVFGTGIKLF. The J segment was not called; the V segment is TRGV9. The CDR3 is 28 amino acids in total, end residues counted. Germline CDR1 and CDR2: GITISATS and ISYDGTV (reference sequence).

With regard to this clone: No DNA is shown, since the ends of the CDR3 on it are uncertain; the CDR3 is the one TCRdb lists. The V gene is TRGV9; the J gene was not called. The CDR3 has 26 residues if both end residues are counted. CDR1 is GITISATS, CDR2 ISYDGTV, per germline (reference sequence). Here the CDR3 reads CACDTAGGSSSWDTRQMFFGTGIKLF.

The J gene went uncalled, whereas the V gene is TRGV9. The CDR3 consists of 17 residues. The V gene's germline CDR1 is GITISATS and CDR2 ISYDGTV (reference sequence). CDR3: CACNVDWGIRLTAQLFF. The CDR3, as DNA: TGTGCCTGTAACGTCGACTGGGGGATAAGGTTGACAGCACAACTCTTCTTT.

This clone showed up just once. Because the CDR3's place on the DNA is in doubt, the DNA is left out and the CDR3 is given as listed by TCRdb. The V gene is TRGV9, but the J gene lacks a call. Inclusive of both ends, the CDR3 amounts to 26 amino acids. From germline, CDR1 is GITISATS and CDR2 ISYDGTV (reference sequence). The CDR3 here is CACDAVRTLSSWDPRQMFFGTGIKLF.

V gene TRGV9 was called; the J gene was not. Per the germline V gene, CDR1 is GITISATS and CDR2 is ISYDGTV (reference sequence). There are 16 residues in the CDR3. This CDR3 is CACDIIGVGETAQLFF. CDR3 in DNA: TGTGCCTGTGACATAATTGGGGTGGGAGAGACAGCACAACTCTTCTTT.

The J gene went uncalled, whereas the V gene is TRGV9. This CDR3 comprises 29 residues. Germline V CDR1 and CDR2: GITISATS, ISYDGTV (reference sequence). CDR3 in amino acids: CACDTPPLGDTLLLWDTRQMFFGTSIKLF. CDR3 DNA: TGTGCCTGTGACACCCCTCCACTGGGGGATACGTTACTTCTCTGGGACACCCGACAGATGTTTTTCGGAACTAGCATCAAACTCTTC.

The V segment is TRGV9, and no J call was made. In germline, CDR1 is GITISATS, CDR2 ISYDGTV (reference sequence). CDR3 length: 18 amino acids. CDR3 sequence reads: CACDPLGVLGMSEAQLFF. The CDR3 DNA sequence: TGTGCCTGTGACCCCCTGGGGGTACTGGGGATGTCCGAGGCACAACTCTTCTTT.

No J gene was named, though the V gene is TRGV9. Per the germline V gene, CDR1 is GITISATS and CDR2 is ISYDGTV (reference sequence). The CDR3 is 17 amino acids. The CDR3 protein is CACGVDWGIRLTAQLFF. The CDR3 bases are TGTGCCTGTGGCGTCGACTGGGGGATAAGGTTGACAGCACAACTCTTCTTT.

With regard to this clone: It is unclear where the CDR3 begins or ends on the DNA, so no DNA is shown, and the CDR3 is as TCRdb lists it. Called V gene: TRGV9; the J gene was not called. The CDR3 adds up to 24 amino acids, both ends counted. Per the germline V gene, CDR1 is GITISATS and CDR2 is ISYDGTV (reference sequence). This chain's CDR3 is CACDTVSAPWDTRQMVFGTGIKLF.

There is no J gene call, but TRGV9 is given as the V gene. Germline lookup yields CDR1 GITISATS and CDR2 ISYDGTV (reference sequence). This CDR3 region has 19 residues. CDR3 protein: CACDGVERIWGIQAAQLFF. The CDR3 bases are TGTGCCTGTGACGGAGTAGAACGAATATGGGGGATACAGGCAGCACAACTCTTCTTT.